The 3 T cell receptor beta chains given below trace back to one sample, sequenced in a study of cytomegalovirus exposure and HLA in healthy donors. The study ran its PCR with 60 Vbeta and 13 Jbeta primers. Produced via immunoSEQ multiplex PCR; TCRdb's table is partial and in-frame only. The repertoire consists of about 160,000 clones, with roughly four fifths occurring once and the leading ten covering 1.3% to 1.5%. Sequencing was performed on PBMCs. These receptor sequences come from a man aged 55-75 years in good health and CMV-seronegative.

The V and J genes are TRBV16 and TRBJ2-1; possible D gene TRBD2, 7 bases. Germline CDR1 is KGHSY and CDR2 is FQNENV. This CDR3 has 13 amino acids. With 6 bases removed from V and 9 bases from J, the gap between germline ends came to 15 bases. Written as DNA, the CDR3 is TGTGCCAGCAGACAACCAGGGGAGGGTGAGCAGTTCTTC. Translation: CASRQPGEGEQFF.

The chain couples TRBV11-2 to TRBJ2-7, with a tentative D call TRBD1 (5 bases). The V gene lost 0 bases and the J gene lost 6 bases, with 9 bases spanning the gap. There are 13 residues in the CDR3. Per germline, CDR1 SGHAT and CDR2 FQNNGV. CDR3 sequence (DNA): TGTGCCAGCAGCTTAGACAGGGAACGCGAGCAGTACTTC. Residues: CASSLDREREQYF.

J is TRBJ2-7 and V is TRBV9; D is perhaps TRBD1 (6 bases). The germline V and J ends were trimmed by 0 bases and 0 bases, with 13 bases remaining between them. Germline V gene lookup returns CDR1 SGDLS and CDR2 YYNGEE. The CDR3 has 16 amino acids. The CDR3 reads CASSVGLGQTSYEQYF. The CDR3 nucleotides read TGTGCCAGCAGCGTAGGCCTCGGACAGACCTCCTACGAGCAGTACTTC.